These 6 T cell receptor beta chains were all obtained from the same sample, sequenced in a study of control samples from healthy donors and cancer patients. Measured with immunoSEQ multiplex PCR; TCRdb has only the in-frame clones, and not every one. Among over 80,000 clones listed, 75% to 85% were seen once. Source material: blood. Every receptor here comes from a woman aged 25 to 39 in good health.

V and J are TRBV12-3 or TRBV12-4 and TRBJ1-2; 7 bases line up with TRBD1. This CDR3 region has 13 residues. V lost 6 bases to trimming and J lost 3 bases; unmatched junction nucleotides: 4. CDR3 region: CASSLTGDYGYTF. CDR3 coding DNA: TGTGCCAGCAGCCTCACAGGGGACTATGGCTACACCTTC.

This clone has a handful of counts. The chain carries TRBV7-2 and TRBJ2-5; the D is unclear. V was trimmed by 0 bases and J by 5 bases, leaving 10 bases between them. There are 14 residues in the CDR3. The germline gives CDR1 SGHTA, CDR2 FQGNSA. As DNA, the CDR3 is TGTGCCAGCAGCTTAGCGTTCGGTTGGGAGACCCAGTACTTC. Its translation is CASSLAFGWETQYF.

The chain links TRBV19 to TRBJ1-2; D might be TRBD1 (6 bases). Trimming cost V 4 bases and J 8 bases, with 11 bases left between them. In germline, CDR1 is LNHDA, CDR2 SQIVND (reference sequence). The CDR3 totals 12 residues. This CDR3 reads CASSNRERGYTF. The CDR3 nucleotides read TGTGCCAGTAGTAACAGGGAAAGGGGCTACACCTTC.

This clone came up once. This chain links TRBV18 with TRBJ1-1; D ambiguous. The CDR3 has 13 residues. Germline CDR1 and CDR2: KGHSH and LQKENI. Deletions cut 2 bases from V and 3 bases from J, with 7 bases between. The CDR3 loop is CASSPGLDTEAFF. The DNA for the CDR3 is TGTGCCAGCTCACCAGGGTTGGACACTGAAGCTTTCTTT.

The gene calls are TRBV28 and TRBJ1-1, with D hard to call. Trimming stripped 4 bases from V and 0 bases from J, with 9 bases between. Germline lookup yields CDR1 MDHEN and CDR2 SYDVKM. The length of the CDR3 is 14 residues. This chain's CDR3 is CASSSRSLNTEAFF. CDR3 DNA sequence: TGTGCCAGCAGTTCCAGGTCCTTGAACACTGAAGCTTTCTTT.

This chain joins TRBV3-1 (or the pseudogene TRBV3-2) and TRBJ1-2, with D unresolved. Germline V gives CDR1 LGHDT, CDR2 YNNKEL (reference sequence). The ends were cut back, 1 base at V and 3 bases at J, with 12 bases in the middle. This CDR3 contains 15 residues. Here the CDR3 reads CASSQARGSDYGYTF. The CDR3 DNA reads TGTGCCAGCAGCCAAGCCCGGGGATCGGACTATGGCTACACCTTC.